This T cell receptor beta chain is from a study of tumor and adjacent non-tumor tissue in lung cancer. CDR1 and CDR2 from the germline V gene are MNHEY and SVGAGI. V lost 9 bases to trimming and J lost 6 bases, with 22 bases between them. The CDR3 loop spans 15 amino acids. No cell sorting was done before RNA was extracted from the tissue. More than 3 cm separated this lung sample from the edge of the tumor. The library came from three nested PCR rounds adapted from ARM-PCR protocols. TCRdb called the multiplex PCR reads again in MiXCR, with one record for every CDR3 protein. The sample carries 100,000 or so distinct CDR3 sequences, approximately 80% recorded once.

This sequence was found in a man between 60 and 75 years old with small cell lung cancer. The V call is TRBV6-5, the J call TRBJ2-3, with D perhaps being TRBD1 or TRBD2 (6 bases each). Sequencing was carried out using distant non-tumor lung tissue. The CDR3 sequence: CARRGRGHLTDTQYF. DNA of the CDR3: TGTGCCAGGAGAGGTCGGGGGCATCTCACGGATACGCAGTATTTT.